What follows are 7 T cell receptor beta chains derived from one specimen sequenced in a study of blood T cell repertoires in COVID-19. Only in-frame clones appear in the TCRdb table, and some are missing; sequencing was by immunoSEQ multiplex PCR. The sample lists 210,000 or so clones; 92% were seen once. Sequenced: peripheral blood. The receptor set was obtained from a man aged 25 to 40 with acute or convalescent COVID-19.

The chain links TRBV19 to TRBJ1-2, with D hard to call. V shed 6 bases and J shed 8 bases, with 13 bases lying between them. Germline CDR1 reads LNHDA; CDR2 reads SQIVND (reference sequence). This CDR3 spans 12 amino acids. For the CDR3, the DNA is TGTGCCAGTAGGACTATATGGAACGGCTACACCTTC. It is translated as CASRTIWNGYTF.

The chain carries TRBV16 and TRBJ2-3, with D perhaps matching TRBD2 (6 bases). The germline V gene encodes CDR1 KGHSY and CDR2 FQNENV. This CDR3 is built from 15 residues. With 2 bases removed from V and 2 bases from J, the gap between germline ends came to 11 bases. CDR3 nucleotide sequence: TGTGCCAGCAGCCAAGATCCGGGAGTCACAGATACGCAGTATTTT. The encoded protein is CASSQDPGVTDTQYF.

V usage is TRBV27 and J usage is TRBJ1-1; unclear D gene. CDR1 and CDR2 from the germline V gene are MNHEY and SMNVEV (reference sequence). The CDR3 contains 12 residues. Trimming pared 8 bases from V and 3 bases from J, leaving 10 bases between. The CDR3 nucleotides are TGTGCCAGCCAAGGGAGTCACACTGAAGCTTTCTTT. It translates to CASQGSHTEAFF.

V and J are TRBV30 and TRBJ2-3, with TRBD1 matching 7 bases. The length of the CDR3 is 13 residues. V trimming: 1 base; J trimming: 4 bases; junction bases outside the gene matches: 2. CDR1 is GTSNPN, CDR2 SVGIG, per germline (reference sequence). The CDR3 DNA follows: TGTGCCTGGAGTGAAGGGGGCCCAGATACGCAGTATTTT. This translates into CAWSEGGPDTQYF.

J is TRBJ2-7 and V is TRBV6-5, with 10 nucleotides matching TRBD2. The CDR3 totals 16 residues. J gave up 0 bases and V 4 bases, and 6 bases lay outside the gene matches. Germline CDR1 reads MNHEY; CDR2 reads SVGAGI. CDR3 DNA sequence: TGTGCCAGCAGTTCCTGGACTAGCGGAGCCTCCTACGAGCAGTACTTC. Translating gives CASSSWTSGASYEQYF.

The rearrangement links TRBV28 to TRBJ1-1, with D perhaps TRBD1 (6 bases). This CDR3 has 14 amino acids. Trimming stripped 4 bases from V and 5 bases from J, with 14 bases between. Germline CDR1 is MDHEN and CDR2 is SYDVKM. This CDR3 is CASSWRGQRTEAFF. CDR3 DNA sequence: TGTGCCAGCAGTTGGCGGGGGCAGAGAACTGAAGCTTTCTTT.

The chain has TRBV7-2 and TRBJ1-3; D is possibly TRBD1 (6 bases). Germline V gene data show CDR1 as SGHTA and CDR2 as FQGNSA. Trimming took off 4 bases at V and 2 bases at J, with 12 bases between the two ends. This CDR3 has 15 residues. The CDR3 is CASSSSGTPGNTIYF. Here the CDR3 DNA reads TGTGCCAGCAGCTCCTCAGGGACACCTGGAAACACCATATATTTT.